The present TCR beta chain was sequenced within a study of T cells expressing NK-cell markers. Study at large: Among the eight sequenced donors, seven tested HCMV-seropositive and one tested seronegative. Study-level findings and limits: The study left the HCMV specificity of expanded NKG2C+ T cell clones unresolved. The study found dominant NKG2C+ clonotypes at about 1.0-7.0% of CD8+ T cells in several donors.

UMI-tagged 5'RACE template switching yielded the TCR beta cDNA. TCRdb reanalyzed the 5' RACE reads and collapses them to one entry per CDR3 protein, without DNA. The sample totals around 550,000 distinct CDR3 sequences; its top ten clones hold under 4.5%. Points on this clonotype: Its antigen is unknown.

The germline V gene encodes CDR1 MDHEN and CDR2 SYDVKM. The CDR3 spans 14 residues. Source material: blood T cells: a sorted CD56 or NKG2C T cell subset, CD4+ or CD8+ T cells, or bulk PBMC T cells (not recorded which). The origin of this receptor is a man between 18 and 35 years old in good health. The chain uses TRBV28 and TRBJ2-2; without DNA, the TCRdb call of TRBD1 cannot be checked. The CDR3 sequence: CASSARTITGELFF.